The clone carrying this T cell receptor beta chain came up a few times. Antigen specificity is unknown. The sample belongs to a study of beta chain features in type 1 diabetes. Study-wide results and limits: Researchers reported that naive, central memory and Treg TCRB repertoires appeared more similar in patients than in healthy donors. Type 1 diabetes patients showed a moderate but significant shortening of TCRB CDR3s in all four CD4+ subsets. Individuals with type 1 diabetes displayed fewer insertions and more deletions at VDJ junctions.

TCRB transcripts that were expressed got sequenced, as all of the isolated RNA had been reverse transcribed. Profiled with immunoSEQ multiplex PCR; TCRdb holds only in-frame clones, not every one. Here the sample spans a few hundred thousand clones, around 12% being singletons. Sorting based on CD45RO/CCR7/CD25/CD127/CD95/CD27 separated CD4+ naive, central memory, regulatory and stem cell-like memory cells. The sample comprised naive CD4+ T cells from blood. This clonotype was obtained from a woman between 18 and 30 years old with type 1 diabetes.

The DNA of the CDR3 is TGTGCCAGCAGTTCCAGTTATAGCAATCAGCCCCAGCATTTT. Its protein product is CASSSSYSNQPQHF. The V call is TRBV28, the J call TRBJ1-5; D is ambiguous. Trimming removed 4 bases from V and 0 bases from J, with 7 bases in between. The CDR3 consists of 14 residues. Per the germline V gene, CDR1 is MDHEN and CDR2 is SYDVKM.